The 15 T cell receptor beta chains listed next were all sequenced from one sample in a study of blood T cell repertoires in COVID-19. Produced via immunoSEQ multiplex PCR; TCRdb's table is partial and in-frame only. The table has around 190,000 clones, approximately 75% seen once. The material sequenced was PBMCs or T cells enriched from blood (not recorded which). The receptors originated from a man aged 35-49 years who had recovered from COVID-19.

This chain connects TRBV6-5 to TRBJ2-1; unclear D gene. CDR1 MNHEY and CDR2 SVGAGI come from the germline V gene. Between the trimmed V and J ends, which lost 2 bases and 1 base, there was a span of 6 bases. The CDR3 is made up of 14 amino acids. The CDR3 DNA reads TGTGCCAGCAGTTACGCAGCGTCCTACAATGAGCAGTTCTTC. The encoded protein is CASSYAASYNEQFF.

The CDR3 reads CASSLSLAGGTEAFF. The CDR3, as DNA: TGTGCCAGTAGTCTAAGTCTCGCGGGGGGCACTGAAGCTTTCTTT. This chain joins TRBV19 and TRBJ1-1; D perhaps matches TRBD1 (5 bases). The V gene's germline CDR1 is LNHDA and CDR2 SQIVND (reference sequence). V was clipped by 5 bases and J by 4 bases, with 17 bases between them. The CDR3 consists of 15 residues.

The gene calls are TRBV5-1 and TRBJ1-4; the match to TRBD1 covers 7 bases. Germline CDR1 and CDR2: SGHRS and YFSETQ. Germline trimming cut 1 base from V and 7 bases from J; bases unmatched to any gene: 13. The CDR3 is made up of 17 amino acids. This CDR3 reads CASSLRTGRGSGEKLFF. The CDR3 DNA is TGCGCCAGCAGCTTGCGGACAGGAAGGGGGTCGGGTGAAAAACTGTTTTTT.

The chain carries TRBV18 and TRBJ2-5, with 7 nucleotides matching TRBD2. The CDR3 has 12 amino acids. Trimming cost V 6 bases and J 5 bases; bases outside gene matches: 3. Per the germline V gene, CDR1 is KGHSH and CDR2 is LQKENI. The CDR3 reads CASSVGGETQYF. As DNA, the CDR3 is TGTGCCAGCTCCGTCGGGGGGGAGACCCAGTACTTC.

V gene TRBV24-1 combines with J gene TRBJ2-1; D remains unclear. There are 11 residues in the CDR3. Per germline, CDR1 KGHDR and CDR2 SFDVKD. V lost 6 bases to trimming and J lost 7 bases, with 6 bases between them. The CDR3 region is CATSTTNEQFF. In DNA form, the CDR3 reads TGTGCCACCAGTACCACAAATGAGCAGTTCTTC.

This chain connects TRBV5-1 to TRBJ2-7; 7 bases match TRBD1. The trim removed 4 bases at V and 6 bases at J, leaving 10 bases unmatched. Germline loops: CDR1 SGHRS, CDR2 YFSETQ. The CDR3 has 14 residues. For the CDR3, the DNA is TGCGCCAGCAGCACGCAGACAGGGAAAGGCGAGCAGTACTTC. Translating it yields CASSTQTGKGEQYF. Full variable domain (rest looked up from reference TRBV5-1 and TRBJ2-7): KAGVTQTPRYLIKTRGQQVTLSCSPISGHRSVSWYQQTPGQGLQFLFEYFSETQRNKGNFPGRFSGRQFSNSRSEMNVSTLELGDSALYLCASSTQTGKGEQYFGPGTRLTVT.

The J gene is TRBJ1-3, the V gene TRBV18; no clear D. CDR1 KGHSH and CDR2 LQKENI come from the germline V gene. CDR3 length equals 16 residues. The V gene lost 2 bases and the J gene lost 0 bases, with 11 bases spanning the gap. In nucleotides, the CDR3 is TGTGCCAGCTCACCAACTTCAGGTTACTCTGGAAACACCATATATTTT. Its translation: CASSPTSGYSGNTIYF.

This rearrangement joins TRBV2 to TRBJ1-4; D remains ambiguous. The CDR3 spans 12 residues. Germline CDR1 is SNHLY and CDR2 is FYNNEI. CDR3 DNA sequence: TGTGTCTCGATGCGGTATAATGAAAAACTGTTTTTT. Translation: CVSMRYNEKLFF.

This sequence joins TRBV6-6 and TRBJ1-5, with TRBD1 matching 11 bases. Germline values: CDR1 MNHNY, CDR2 SVGAGI (reference sequence). The V and J ends lost 6 bases and 5 bases, in that order; junction bases with no gene match: 9. The CDR3 has 16 residues. The CDR3 region has the DNA TGTGCCAGCAGCCGCGGGACAGGGGGTACCGATCAGCCCCAGCATTTT. Residues: CASSRGTGGTDQPQHF.

V and J are TRBV3-1 (or the pseudogene TRBV3-2) and TRBJ1-1; unclear D gene. This CDR3 has 15 residues. Deletions cut 2 bases from V and 4 bases from J, with 14 bases between. The germline gives CDR1 LGHDT, CDR2 YNNKEL (reference sequence). DNA of the CDR3: TGTGCCAGCAGCCAATTTCTGGTTTCGGGCACTGAAGCTTTCTTT. Translating gives CASSQFLVSGTEAFF.

This clone was seen only a few times. The rearrangement links TRBV5-4 to TRBJ2-1; D is undetermined. Germline values: CDR1 SGHNT, CDR2 YYREEE (reference sequence). V was cut by 0 bases and J by 0 bases, with 7 bases left in between. The CDR3 is 15 amino acids. The CDR3 here is CASSLGESSYNEQFF. CDR3 nucleotide sequence: TGTGCCAGCAGCTTGGGAGAGAGCTCCTACAATGAGCAGTTCTTC.

The chain has TRBV10-3 and TRBJ1-2; D perhaps matches TRBD1 (6 bases). V lost 3 bases, J lost 4 bases, and 15 bases lay in between. The CDR3 contains 15 residues. CDR1 is ENHRY, CDR2 SYGVKD, per germline. DNA of the CDR3: TGTGCCATCAGTGATTCACCGGACAGTCTCTATGGCTACACCTTC. This translates into CAISDSPDSLYGYTF.

This chain connects TRBV5-5 to TRBJ2-3; TRBD2 matches at 8 bases. The trim removed 3 bases at V and 9 bases at J, leaving 12 bases unmatched. Per germline, CDR1 SGHKS and CDR2 YYEKEE (reference sequence). The CDR3 has 15 residues. As DNA, the CDR3 is TGTGCCAGCAGCTATGTGACGGCGGGGGGCGCCACGCAGTATTTT. As protein: CASSYVTAGGATQYF.

The genes are TRBV6-1 and TRBJ1-3; weak D call: TRBD1 (6 bases). The ends were cut back, 2 bases at V and 2 bases at J, with 7 bases in the middle. Germline V CDR1 and CDR2: MNHNS, SASEGT. The CDR3 has 14 residues. For the CDR3, the DNA is TGTGCCAGCAGTGAAAGGGGGACTGGAAACACCATATATTTT. It encodes CASSERGTGNTIYF.

The V gene is TRBV5-5, the J gene TRBJ1-3; TRBD1 agrees at 8 bases. Germline loops: CDR1 SGHKS, CDR2 YYEKEE (reference sequence). The CDR3 consists of 17 residues. Trimming cost V 4 bases and J 0 bases; bases outside gene matches: 9. The CDR3 is CASSLGTGFFSGNTIYF. The CDR3 nucleotides read TGTGCCAGCAGCCTAGGGACAGGCTTTTTCTCTGGAAACACCATATATTTT.